Following are 14 T cell receptor beta chains from one sample sequenced in a study of cytomegalovirus exposure and HLA in healthy donors. Amplification used 60 Vbeta primers and 13 Jbeta primers. The assay was immunoSEQ multiplex PCR, and TCRdb's table has in-frame clones only and misses some. The data show around 30,000 clones, about 60% seen once. The specimen sequenced was PBMCs. The origin of the receptors is a man aged 50 or older in good health and CMV-seropositive.

This rearrangement joins TRBV7-6 to TRBJ1-5; D might be TRBD1 (6 bases). This CDR3 spans 15 amino acids. V was clipped by 5 bases and J by 2 bases, with 13 bases between them. Germline values: CDR1 SGHVS, CDR2 FNYEAQ. The CDR3 DNA is TGTGCCAGCAGCCCCACAGGGTATGGCAATCAGCCCCAGCATTTT. This codes for CASSPTGYGNQPQHF.

The chain has TRBV7-9 and TRBJ2-7, with 7 bases aligning to TRBD1. V gave up 5 bases and J gave up 0 bases; unmatched junction bases: 4. Germline V gene lookup returns CDR1 SEHNR and CDR2 FQNEAQ (reference sequence). CDR3 size: 14 residues. The CDR3 loop reads CASSLTGSSYEQYF. CDR3 bases: TGTGCCAGCAGCCTGACAGGGAGCTCCTACGAGCAGTACTTC.

J is TRBJ2-4 and V is TRBV5-6, with D unclear. Trimming took off 3 bases at V and 9 bases at J, with 13 bases between the two ends. Per germline, CDR1 SGHDT and CDR2 YYEEEE. CDR3 length equals 13 residues. The CDR3: CASSSNLGGIQYF. The CDR3 DNA follows: TGTGCCAGCAGCTCAAACCTAGGCGGCATTCAGTACTTC.

This clone was seen a few times. This rearrangement joins TRBV2 to TRBJ2-5; D uncertain. The CDR3 consists of 14 residues. Germline values: CDR1 SNHLY, CDR2 FYNNEI. Trimming left V 6 bases short and J 3 bases short, with 14 bases between. In DNA form, the CDR3 reads TGTGCCAGCAGGGATTGGGCCAGTAAAGAGACCCAGTACTTC. As protein: CASRDWASKETQYF.

The J gene is TRBJ1-1, the V gene TRBV7-2; the D is unclear. From germline, CDR1 is SGHTA and CDR2 FQGNSA. The germline V and J ends were trimmed by 3 bases and 3 bases, with 8 bases remaining between them. The CDR3 loop spans 13 amino acids. This CDR3 reads CASSLRGYTEAFF. DNA of the CDR3: TGTGCCAGCAGCTTGAGAGGGTACACTGAAGCTTTCTTT.

This chain uses TRBV27 with TRBJ2-7; 9 nucleotides agree with TRBD2. Germline values: CDR1 MNHEY, CDR2 SMNVEV (reference sequence). V lost 4 bases, J lost 3 bases, and 4 bases stayed unmatched. This CDR3 spans 14 amino acids. The CDR3 DNA follows: TGTGCCAGCAGTTCATGGACTAGCGACTACGAGCAGTACTTC. Encoded protein: CASSSWTSDYEQYF.

This chain joins TRBV6-6 and TRBJ2-7, with D perhaps matching TRBD1 (5 bases). Germline CDR1 and CDR2: MNHNY and SVGAGI (reference sequence). V lost 0 bases, J lost 6 bases, and 6 bases lay in between. This CDR3 comprises 12 residues. The CDR3 region is CASSYSGVEQYF. CDR3 coding DNA: TGTGCCAGCAGTTACTCAGGGGTCGAGCAGTACTTC.

This clone rates as medium-sized. This chain connects TRBV19 to TRBJ2-1; D perhaps matches TRBD1 (6 bases). The CDR3 is 14 residues long. V lost 7 bases to trimming and J lost 7 bases, with 17 bases between them. The V gene's germline CDR1 is LNHDA and CDR2 SQIVND (reference sequence). The CDR3 bases are TGTGCCAGTACCTCAAGAAGCACAGGGAATGAGCAGTTCTTC. Its protein product is CASTSRSTGNEQFF. Complete variable domain (other parts from reference TRBV19 and TRBJ2-1): DGGITQSPKYLFRKEGQNVTLSCEQNLNHDAMYWYRQDPGQGLRLIYYSQIVNDFQKGDIAEGYSVSREKKESFPLTVTSAQKNPTAFYLCASTSRSTGNEQFFGPGTRLTVL.

This clone came up a few times. The chain recombines TRBV29-1 with TRBJ1-2, with 8 bases identical to TRBD1. The germline V gene has CDR1 SQVTM and CDR2 ANQGSEA. V lost 7 bases and J lost 0; bases outside the gene matches: 1. CDR3 length equals 12 residues. Here the CDR3 reads CSAQGANYGYTF. The CDR3, as DNA: TGCAGCGCACAGGGGGCTAACTATGGCTACACCTTC.

The chain has TRBV5-1 and TRBJ2-7; the D is unclear. The CDR3 consists of 15 residues. Germline V CDR1 and CDR2: SGHRS, YFSETQ. The V and J ends lost 0 bases and 0 bases respectively, with 10 bases between them. CDR3 bases: TGCGCCAGCAGCTTGGAAGCCGTTAGCTCCTACGAGCAGTACTTC. Translation gives CASSLEAVSSYEQYF.

The rearrangement links TRBV6-1 to TRBJ1-5; a weak D match, TRBD1 (6 bases). The ends were cut back, 4 bases at V and 7 bases at J, with 11 bases in the middle. The V gene's germline CDR1 is MNHNS and CDR2 SASEGT. The CDR3 contains 13 residues. The CDR3 loop is CASSGQASQPQHF. DNA of the CDR3: TGTGCCAGCAGTGGACAGGCTTCCCAGCCCCAGCATTTT.

This clone was detected a few times. The chain joins TRBV18 to TRBJ1-2, with D possibly TRBD1 on 6 matching bases. The V end was cut by 3 bases, the J end by 8 bases, with 25 bases between. There are 17 residues in the CDR3. Germline CDR1 is KGHSH and CDR2 is LQKENI. The DNA for the CDR3 is TGTGCCAGCTCACCCCTCGATGACAGGTTATCGATCTCCGGCTACACCTTC. Amino acids: CASSPLDDRLSISGYTF.

The rearrangement joins TRBV6-5 to TRBJ1-5; D gene ambiguous. Germline CDR1 is MNHEY and CDR2 is SVGAGI. V dropped 4 bases and J dropped 5 bases, with 9 bases sitting between them. This CDR3 comprises 13 residues. CDR3 region: CASSFEPDQPQHF. The CDR3 region has the DNA TGTGCCAGCAGTTTTGAGCCCGATCAGCCCCAGCATTTT.

The chain recombines TRBV1 with TRBJ2-7; the table's D call TRBD2 went unverified against the DNA. TRBV1 is shown as a pseudogene. CDR3 length: 14 amino acids. CDR3 DNA sequence: TGCACCAGCAGCTTACCGAGCGGAGGCTACGAGCAGTACTTC. Translated, it gives CTSSLPSGGYEQYF.